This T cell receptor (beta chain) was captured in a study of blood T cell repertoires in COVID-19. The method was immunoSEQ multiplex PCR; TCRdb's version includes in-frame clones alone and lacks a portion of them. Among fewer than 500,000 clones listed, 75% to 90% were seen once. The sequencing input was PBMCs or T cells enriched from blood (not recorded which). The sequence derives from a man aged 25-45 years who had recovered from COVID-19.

The CDR3 DNA reads TGTGCCACCAGTGAAAACAGGGGCAATAATGAAAAACTGTTTTTT. Encoded protein: CATSENRGNNEKLFF. The chain couples TRBV24-1 to TRBJ1-4, with 7 positions matching TRBD1. Germline V lookup: CDR1 KGHDR, CDR2 SFDVKD. V shed 4 bases and J 4 bases; nucleotides not matched to a gene: 5. This CDR3 contains 15 residues.